This record concerns one T cell receptor beta chain sequence. Produced via immunoSEQ multiplex PCR; TCRdb's table is partial and in-frame only. Of about 140,000 clones in the sample, more than 85% were seen once. The data derive from a study of T cell responses to AZD1222 COVID-19 vaccine. CDR1 SGHDT and CDR2 YYEEEE come from the germline V gene. V was cut by 3 bases and J by 0 bases, with 13 bases left in between. The CDR3 totals 16 residues. Specimen: peripheral blood, collected on day 0 of AZD1222 vaccination. V usage is TRBV5-6 and J usage is TRBJ2-1; D possibly corresponds to TRBD1 (6 bases). The sequence was obtained from an adult in good health. CDR3: CASSSGLTGSYNEQFF. The CDR3 region has the DNA TGTGCCAGCAGCTCTGGCCTGACAGGCTCCTACAATGAGCAGTTCTTC.